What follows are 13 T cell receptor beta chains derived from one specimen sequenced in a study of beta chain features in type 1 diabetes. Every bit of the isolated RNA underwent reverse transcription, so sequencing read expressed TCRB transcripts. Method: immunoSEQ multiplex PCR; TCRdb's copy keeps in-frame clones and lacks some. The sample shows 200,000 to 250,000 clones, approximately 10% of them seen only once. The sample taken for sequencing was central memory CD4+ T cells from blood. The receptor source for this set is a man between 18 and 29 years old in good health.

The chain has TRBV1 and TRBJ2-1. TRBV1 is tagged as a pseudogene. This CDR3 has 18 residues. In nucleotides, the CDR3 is TGCACCAGCAGCCAAGAATATTGTAGTCCTTACATCTACAATGAGCAGTTCTTC. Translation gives CTSSQEYCSPYIYNEQFF.

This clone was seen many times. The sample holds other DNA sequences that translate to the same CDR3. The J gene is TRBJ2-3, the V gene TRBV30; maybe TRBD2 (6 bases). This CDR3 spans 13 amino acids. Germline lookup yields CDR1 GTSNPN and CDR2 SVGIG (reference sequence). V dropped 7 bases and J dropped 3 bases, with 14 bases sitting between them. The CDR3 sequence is CASPGLRTDTQYF. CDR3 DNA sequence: TGTGCCTCTCCGGGACTCCGTACAGATACGCAGTATTTT.

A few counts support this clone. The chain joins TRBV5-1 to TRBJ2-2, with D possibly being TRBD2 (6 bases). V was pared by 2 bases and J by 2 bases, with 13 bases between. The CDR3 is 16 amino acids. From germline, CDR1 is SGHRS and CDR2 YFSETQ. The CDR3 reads CASSFLGTVNTGELFF. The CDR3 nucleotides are TGCGCCAGCAGCTTTCTTGGGACTGTCAACACCGGGGAGCTGTTTTTT.

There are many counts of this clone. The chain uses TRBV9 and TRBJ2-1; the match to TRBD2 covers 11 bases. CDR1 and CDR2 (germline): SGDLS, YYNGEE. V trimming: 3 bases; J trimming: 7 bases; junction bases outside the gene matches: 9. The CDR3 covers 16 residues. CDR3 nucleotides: TGTGCCAGCAGCGCCACCGTAGCGGGAGGGCGGAATGAGCAGTTCTTC. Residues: CASSATVAGGRNEQFF.

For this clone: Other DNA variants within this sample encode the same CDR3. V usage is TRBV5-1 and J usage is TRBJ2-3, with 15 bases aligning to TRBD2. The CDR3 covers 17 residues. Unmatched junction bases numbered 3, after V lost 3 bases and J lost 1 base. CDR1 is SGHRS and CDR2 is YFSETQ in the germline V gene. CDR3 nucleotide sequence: TGCGCCAGCAGCTCGGGACTAGCGGGAGGCGGCACAGATACGCAGTATTTT. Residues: CASSSGLAGGGTDTQYF.

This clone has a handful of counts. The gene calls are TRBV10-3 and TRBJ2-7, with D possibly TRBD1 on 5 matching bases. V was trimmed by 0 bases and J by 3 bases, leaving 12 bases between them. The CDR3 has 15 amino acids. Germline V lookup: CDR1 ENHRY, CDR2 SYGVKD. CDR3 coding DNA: TGTGCCATCAGTGAGTCAACGCAGGGATACTACGAGCAGTACTTC. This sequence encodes CAISESTQGYYEQYF.

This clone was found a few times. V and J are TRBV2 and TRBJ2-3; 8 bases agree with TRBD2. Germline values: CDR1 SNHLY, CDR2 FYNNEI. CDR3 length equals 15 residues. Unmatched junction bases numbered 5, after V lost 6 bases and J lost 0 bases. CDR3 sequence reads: CASRGTRGSTDTQYF. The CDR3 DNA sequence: TGTGCCAGCAGGGGGACTAGGGGAAGCACAGATACGCAGTATTTT.

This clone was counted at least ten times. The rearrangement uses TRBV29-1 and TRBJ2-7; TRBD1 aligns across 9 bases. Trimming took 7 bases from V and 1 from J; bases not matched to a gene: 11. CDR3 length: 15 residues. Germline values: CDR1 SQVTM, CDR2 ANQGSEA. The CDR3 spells CSGRTTGGKSYEQYF. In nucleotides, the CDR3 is TGCAGCGGTAGGACGACAGGGGGTAAATCCTACGAGCAGTACTTC.

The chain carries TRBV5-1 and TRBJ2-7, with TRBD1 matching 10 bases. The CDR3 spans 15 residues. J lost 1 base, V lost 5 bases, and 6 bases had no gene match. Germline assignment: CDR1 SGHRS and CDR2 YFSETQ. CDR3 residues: CASSPGTGVSYEQYF. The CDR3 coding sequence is TGCGCCAGCAGTCCCGGGACAGGGGTTTCCTACGAGCAGTACTTC.

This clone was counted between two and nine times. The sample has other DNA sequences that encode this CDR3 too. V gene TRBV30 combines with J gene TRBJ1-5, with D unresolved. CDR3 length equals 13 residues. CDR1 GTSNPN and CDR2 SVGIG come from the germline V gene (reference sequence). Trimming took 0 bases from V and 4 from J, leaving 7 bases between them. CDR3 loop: CAWSVQGNQPQHF. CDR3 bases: TGTGCCTGGAGTGTACAAGGGAATCAGCCCCAGCATTTT.

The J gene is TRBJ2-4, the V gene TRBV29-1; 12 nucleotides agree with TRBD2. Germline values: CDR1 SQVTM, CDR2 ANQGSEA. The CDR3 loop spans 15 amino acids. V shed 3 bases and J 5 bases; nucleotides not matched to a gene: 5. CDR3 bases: TGCAGCGTTGATCTAGCGGGAGGGCCTGAAAACATTCAGTACTTC. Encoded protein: CSVDLAGGPENIQYF. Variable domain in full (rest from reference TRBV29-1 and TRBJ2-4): SAVISQKPSRDICQRGTSLTIQCQVDSQVTMMFWYRQQPGQSLTLIATANQGSEATYESGFVIDKFPISRPNLTFSTLTVSNMSPEDSSIYLCSVDLAGGPENIQYFGAGTRLSVL.

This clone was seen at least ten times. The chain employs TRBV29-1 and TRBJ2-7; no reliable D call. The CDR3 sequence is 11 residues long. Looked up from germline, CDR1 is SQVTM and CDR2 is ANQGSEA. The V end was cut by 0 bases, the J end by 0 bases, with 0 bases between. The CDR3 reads CSVEDSYEQYF. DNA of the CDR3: TGCAGCGTTGAAGACTCCTACGAGCAGTACTTC.

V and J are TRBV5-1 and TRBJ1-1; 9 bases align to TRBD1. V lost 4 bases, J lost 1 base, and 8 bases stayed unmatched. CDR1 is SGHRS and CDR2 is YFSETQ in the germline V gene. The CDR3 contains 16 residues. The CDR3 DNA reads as TGCGCCAGCAGCCCGGGGACAGGGTCCCCGAACACTGAAGCTTTCTTT. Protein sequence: CASSPGTGSPNTEAFF.